Here is one T cell receptor (beta chain) with its context. This CDR3 is built from 14 residues. Germline V CDR1 and CDR2: LGHDT, YNNKEL (reference sequence). V was trimmed by 6 bases and J by 4 bases, leaving 15 bases between them. The entry originates in a study of blood T cell repertoires in COVID-19. In the study overall: Some COVID-19 samples were acute and others convalescent; all came from the United States, Italy and Spain.

Assay used: immunoSEQ multiplex PCR; TCRdb lists only in-frame clones, some missing. This table has 270,000 or so clones, about 80% appearing once. The sequence was collected from a woman between 50 and 59 years old who had recovered from COVID-19. The source material was peripheral blood. This rearrangement joins TRBV3-1 (or the pseudogene TRBV3-2) to TRBJ1-1; no clear D gene. The CDR3 region is CASSYTAVGTEAFF. DNA for the CDR3: TGTGCCAGCAGTTACACAGCAGTGGGCACTGAAGCTTTCTTT.